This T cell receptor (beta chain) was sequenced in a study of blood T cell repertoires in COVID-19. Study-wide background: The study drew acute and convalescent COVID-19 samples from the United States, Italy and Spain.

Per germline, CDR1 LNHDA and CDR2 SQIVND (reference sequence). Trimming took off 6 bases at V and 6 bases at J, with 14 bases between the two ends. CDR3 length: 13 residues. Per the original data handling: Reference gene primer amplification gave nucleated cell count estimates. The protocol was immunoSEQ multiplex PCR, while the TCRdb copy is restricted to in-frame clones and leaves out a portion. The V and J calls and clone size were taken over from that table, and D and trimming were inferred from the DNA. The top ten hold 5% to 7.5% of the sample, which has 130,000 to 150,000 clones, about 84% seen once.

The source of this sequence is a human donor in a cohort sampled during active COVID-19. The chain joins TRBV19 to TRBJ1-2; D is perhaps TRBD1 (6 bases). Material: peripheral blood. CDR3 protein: CASSVQGRDGYTF. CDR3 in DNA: TGTGCCAGTAGCGTCCAGGGGCGCGATGGCTACACCTTC.